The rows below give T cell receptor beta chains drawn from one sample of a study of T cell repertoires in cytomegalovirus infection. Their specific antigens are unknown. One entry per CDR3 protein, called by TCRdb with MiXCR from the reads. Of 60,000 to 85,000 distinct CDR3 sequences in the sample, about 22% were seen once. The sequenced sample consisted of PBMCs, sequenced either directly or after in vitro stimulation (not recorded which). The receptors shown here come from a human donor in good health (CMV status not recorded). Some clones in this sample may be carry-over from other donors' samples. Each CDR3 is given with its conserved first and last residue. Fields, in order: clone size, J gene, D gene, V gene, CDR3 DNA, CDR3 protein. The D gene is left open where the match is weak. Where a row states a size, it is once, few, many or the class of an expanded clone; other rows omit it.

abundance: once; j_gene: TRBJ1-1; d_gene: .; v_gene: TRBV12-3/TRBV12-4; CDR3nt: TGTGCCAGCAGCCGGGTTCCTGGGGGGAACACTGAAGCTTTCTTT; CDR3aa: CASSRVPGGNTEAFF
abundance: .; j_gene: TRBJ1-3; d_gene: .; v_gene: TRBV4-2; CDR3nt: TGTGCCAGCAGCCAAGATAGCGGGGGGTATGGAAACACCATATATTTT; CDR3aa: CASSQDSGGYGNTIYF
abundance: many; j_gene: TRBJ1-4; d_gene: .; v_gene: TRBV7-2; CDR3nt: TGTGCCAGCAGCTTAGCATATGCAGGCTCGAAACTGTTTTTT; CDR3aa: CASSLAYAGSKLFF
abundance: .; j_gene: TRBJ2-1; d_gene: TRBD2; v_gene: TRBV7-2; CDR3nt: TGTGCCAGCAGCTTAGTTCGCGGGAGGGGTTACAATGAGCAGTTCTTC; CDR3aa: CASSLVRGRGYNEQFF
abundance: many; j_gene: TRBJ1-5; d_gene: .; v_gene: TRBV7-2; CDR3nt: TGTGCCAGCAGCTTATCCAATAGCAATCAGCCCCAGCATTTT; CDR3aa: CASSLSNSNQPQHF
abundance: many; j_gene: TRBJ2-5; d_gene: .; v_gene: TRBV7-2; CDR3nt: TGTGCCAGCAGCTATGGTTGGGGGATCCAAGAGACCCAGTACTTC; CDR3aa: CASSYGWGIQETQYF
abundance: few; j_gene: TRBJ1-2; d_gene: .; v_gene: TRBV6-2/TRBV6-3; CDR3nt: TGTGCCAGCAGTAAGGGAGATACAGGGATTGGCTACACCTTC; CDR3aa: CASSKGDTGIGYTF
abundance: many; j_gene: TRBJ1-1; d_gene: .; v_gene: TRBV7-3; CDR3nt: TGTGCCAGCAGCCCTTGGCAGGGGAACACTGAAGCTTTCTTT; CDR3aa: CASSPWQGNTEAFF
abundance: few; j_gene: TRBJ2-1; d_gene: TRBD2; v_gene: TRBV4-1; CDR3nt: TGCGCCAGCAGCCGATTTAGCGGGAGGCCTTACCGAGGCAATGAGCAGTTCTTC; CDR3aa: CASSRFSGRPYRGNEQFF
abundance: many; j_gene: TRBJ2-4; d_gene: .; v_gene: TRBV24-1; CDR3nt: TGTGCCACCAGTGATCCCTCGACCGTAAACATTCAGTACTTC; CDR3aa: CATSDPSTVNIQYF
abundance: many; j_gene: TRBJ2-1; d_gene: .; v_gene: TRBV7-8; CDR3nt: TGTGCCAGCAGGAACGGGCGGACCTACAATGAGCAGTTCTTC; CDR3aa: CASRNGRTYNEQFF
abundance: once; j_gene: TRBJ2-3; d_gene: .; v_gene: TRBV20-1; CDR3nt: TGCAGTGCTAGCCGGGACTCTAGGGATACGCAGTATTTT; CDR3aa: CSASRDSRDTQYF
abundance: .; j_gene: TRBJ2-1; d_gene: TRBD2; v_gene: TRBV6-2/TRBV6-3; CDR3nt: TGTGCCAGCAGTTACACCGGGACTAGCGGGAGTGAGCAGTTCTTC; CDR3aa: CASSYTGTSGSEQFF
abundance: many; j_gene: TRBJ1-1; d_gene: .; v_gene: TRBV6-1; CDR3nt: TGTGCCAGCAGTCTCACAGGGCTCGCTGAAGCTTTCTTT; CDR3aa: CASSLTGLAEAFF